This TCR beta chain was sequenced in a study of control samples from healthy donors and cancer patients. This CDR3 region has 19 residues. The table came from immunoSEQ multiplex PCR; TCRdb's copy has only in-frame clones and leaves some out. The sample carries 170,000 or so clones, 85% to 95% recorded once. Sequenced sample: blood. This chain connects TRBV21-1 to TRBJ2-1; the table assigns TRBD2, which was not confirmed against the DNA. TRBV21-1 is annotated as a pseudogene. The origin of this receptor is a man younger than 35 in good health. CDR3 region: CASSLLWGGRGRPYNEQFF. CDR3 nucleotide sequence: TGTGCCAGCAGCCTCCTTTGGGGGGGCCGGGGCCGCCCGTACAATGAGCAGTTCTTC.